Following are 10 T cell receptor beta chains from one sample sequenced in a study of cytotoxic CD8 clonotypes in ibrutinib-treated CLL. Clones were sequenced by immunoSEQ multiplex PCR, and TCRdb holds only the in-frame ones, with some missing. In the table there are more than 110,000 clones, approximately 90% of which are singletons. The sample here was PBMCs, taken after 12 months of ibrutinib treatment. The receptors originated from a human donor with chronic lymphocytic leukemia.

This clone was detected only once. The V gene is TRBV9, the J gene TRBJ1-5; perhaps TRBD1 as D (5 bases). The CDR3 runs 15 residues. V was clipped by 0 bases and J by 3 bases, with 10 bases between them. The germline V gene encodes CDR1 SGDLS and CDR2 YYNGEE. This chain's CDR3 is CASSVDDRYNQPQHF. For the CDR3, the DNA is TGTGCCAGCAGCGTAGATGACAGATACAATCAGCCCCAGCATTTT.

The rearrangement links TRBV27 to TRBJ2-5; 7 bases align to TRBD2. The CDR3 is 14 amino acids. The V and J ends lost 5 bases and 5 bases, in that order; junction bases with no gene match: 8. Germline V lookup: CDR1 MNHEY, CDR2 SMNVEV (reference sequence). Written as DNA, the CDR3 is TGTGCCAGCAGTCTCTATGCGGGGGATGAGACCCAGTACTTC. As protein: CASSLYAGDETQYF.

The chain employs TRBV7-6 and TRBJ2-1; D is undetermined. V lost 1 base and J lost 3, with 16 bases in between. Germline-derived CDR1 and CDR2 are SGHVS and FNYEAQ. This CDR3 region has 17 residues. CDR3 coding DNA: TGTGCCAGCAGCTTAGGGACCAGATTAGAGAACTACAATGAGCAGTTCTTC. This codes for CASSLGTRLENYNEQFF.

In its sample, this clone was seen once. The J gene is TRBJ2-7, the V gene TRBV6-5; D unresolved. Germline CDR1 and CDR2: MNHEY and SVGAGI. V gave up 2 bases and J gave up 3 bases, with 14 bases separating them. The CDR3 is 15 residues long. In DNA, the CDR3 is TGTGCCAGCAGTTACCCCCAAGGAACCGGCTACGAGCAGTACTTC. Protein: CASSYPQGTGYEQYF.

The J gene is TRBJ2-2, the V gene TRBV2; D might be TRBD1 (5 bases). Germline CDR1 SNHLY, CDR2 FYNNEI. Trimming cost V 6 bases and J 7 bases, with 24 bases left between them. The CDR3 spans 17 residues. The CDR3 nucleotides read TGTGCCAGCAGCCACTATGGGGCAGGGAAGATTGGCGGGGAGCTGTTTTTT. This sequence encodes CASSHYGAGKIGGELFF.

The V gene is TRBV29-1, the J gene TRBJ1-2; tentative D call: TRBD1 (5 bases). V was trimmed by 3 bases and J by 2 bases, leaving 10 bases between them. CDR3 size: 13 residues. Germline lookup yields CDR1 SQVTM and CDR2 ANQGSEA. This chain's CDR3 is CSVDGQLNYGYTF. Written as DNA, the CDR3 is TGCAGCGTTGACGGACAACTCAACTATGGCTACACCTTC.

CDR3 residues: CASSITGANTEAFF. The CDR3 nucleotides read TGTGCCAGCAGTATAACCGGGGCCAACACTGAAGCTTTCTTT. The V gene is TRBV6-5, the J gene TRBJ1-1, with D possibly matching TRBD1 (5 bases). The V and J ends lost 5 bases and 2 bases respectively, with 12 bases between them. Germline CDR1 MNHEY, CDR2 SVGAGI. The CDR3 length is 14 residues.

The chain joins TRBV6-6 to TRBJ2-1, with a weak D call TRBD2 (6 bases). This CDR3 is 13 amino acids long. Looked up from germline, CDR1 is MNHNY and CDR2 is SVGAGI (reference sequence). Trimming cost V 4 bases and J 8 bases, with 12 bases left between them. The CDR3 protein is CASSSSGDYEQFF. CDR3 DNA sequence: TGTGCCAGCAGTTCATCGGGAGATTATGAGCAGTTCTTC.

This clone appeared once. The CDR3 DNA reads TGTGCCAGCAAGGAACTAGGGTCCTACGAGCAGTACTTC. Translated: CASKELGSYEQYF. The rearrangement links TRBV28 to TRBJ2-7; TRBD2 might be the D (5 bases). Germline V gene sequence: CDR1 MDHEN, CDR2 SYDVKM. Trimming left V 7 bases short and J 1 base short, with 11 bases between. This CDR3 contains 13 residues. Drawing the rest from reference TRBV28 and TRBJ2-7, the complete variable domain is DVKVTQSSRYLVKRTGEKVFLECVQDMDHENMFWYRQDPGLGLRLIYFSYDVKMKEKGDIPEGYSVSREKKERFSLILESASTNQTSMYLCASKELGSYEQYFGPGTRLTVT.

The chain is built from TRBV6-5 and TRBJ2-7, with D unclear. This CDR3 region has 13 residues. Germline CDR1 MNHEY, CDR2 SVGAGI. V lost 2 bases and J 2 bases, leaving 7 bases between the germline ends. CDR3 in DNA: TGTGCCAGCAGTTACAGCTATACCTACGAGCAGTACTTC. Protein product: CASSYSYTYEQYF.